This T cell receptor beta chain was observed in a study of T cell repertoires in cytomegalovirus infection. In the study overall: Signatures in public TCR beta sequences pointed to both CMV infection and matching HLA type.

In regard to this clonotype: No antigen is known for it.

The CDR3 runs 10 residues. V gave up 10 bases and J gave up 14 bases, with 17 bases separating them. Per germline, CDR1 LNHDA and CDR2 SQIVND (reference sequence). Findings of the study overall: Summed public TCR beta family frequency identified CMV carriers bearing the relevant HLA. The ex vivo response was dominated by HLA-C-restricted CMV-specific TCR beta clonotypes.

Via MiXCR, TCRdb re-called the reads, giving one row per CDR3 protein. This table holds some 700,000 distinct CDR3 sequences, 35% to 45% found once. V usage is TRBV19 and J usage is TRBJ1-2; no definite D call. Input material: PBMCs. This TCR came from a human donor in good health (CMV status not recorded). Some clones in this sample may be carry-over from other donors' samples. The CDR3 coding sequence is TGTGCCACCTGGGCCCGGGGTTGGACCTTC. This gives the protein CATWARGWTF.